This T cell receptor beta chain came from a study of cytomegalovirus exposure and HLA in healthy donors. With regard to this clone: Its antigen is currently unknown.

PCR used 60 Vbeta primers and 13 Jbeta primers. Profiling relied on immunoSEQ multiplex PCR, and the TCRdb table lists in-frame clones only, not all of them. In the table there are about 150,000 clones, about 73% of which are singletons. Overall study findings and caveats: The HLA-A and HLA-B alleles of most subjects were reportedly predicted accurately from TCR beta sequences.

The sample was PBMCs. The receptor's source is a woman aged 40 to 49 in good health and CMV-seronegative.

The CDR3 region is CASNPDRVTGNTIYF. The CDR3 DNA reads TGTGCCAGCAACCCGGACAGGGTTACTGGAAACACCATATATTTT. The genes are TRBV2 and TRBJ1-3; 8 bases align to TRBD1. With V trimmed by 7 bases and J by 2 bases, 7 bases remained unmatched. Germline loops: CDR1 SNHLY, CDR2 FYNNEI. The CDR3 loop spans 15 amino acids.